This T cell receptor (beta chain) was profiled in a study of cytomegalovirus exposure and HLA in healthy donors. Trimming took 4 bases from V and 10 from J, leaving 11 bases between them. The germline CDR1 and CDR2 sequences are SEHNR and FQNEAQ (reference sequence). CDR3 length: 12 amino acids. As regards this clone: Its antigen is not known.

The primer mix had 60 Vbeta and 13 Jbeta primers. Assay: immunoSEQ multiplex PCR; the TCRdb copy retains only in-frame clones and omits some. The sample includes 200,000 to 250,000 clones, roughly 84% seen only once; the top ten take roughly 1.6%. Regarding the study as a whole: Several of the most significant clusters were apparently associated with common viral pathogens in a later analysis.

The clonotype comes from a middle-aged man in good health and CMV-seronegative. V usage is TRBV7-9 and J usage is TRBJ2-1; no clear D. Material for sequencing was PBMCs. Here the CDR3 reads CASSSSWSEQFF. Here the CDR3 DNA reads TGTGCCAGCAGCTCTTCATGGAGCGAGCAGTTCTTC.